Each of the 3 T cell receptor beta chains below was sequenced from the same sample in a study of beta chain features in type 1 diabetes. Expressed TCRB transcripts were sequenced after all isolated RNA was converted to cDNA. Profiled with immunoSEQ multiplex PCR; TCRdb holds only in-frame clones, not every one. The sample consists of under 300,000 clones, about 8% of them appearing once. Sample: central memory CD4+ T cells from blood. These receptors were collected from a woman younger than 30 in good health.

In its sample, this clone was seen a few times. The DNA of the CDR3 is TGTGCCAGCAGCGAAGGAAGACTAGCGGGAGTAGGGGAGCAGTACTTC. Translation gives CASSEGRLAGVGEQYF. The V gene is TRBV9, the J gene TRBJ2-7; 12 positions match TRBD2. V was clipped by 3 bases and J by 7 bases; unmatched bases: 11. The CDR3 sequence is 16 residues long. Germline V gene data show CDR1 as SGDLS and CDR2 as YYNGEE.

This clone was picked up a small number of times. The chain couples TRBV7-2 to TRBJ2-1; D uncertain. The CDR3 has 13 amino acids. Germline V gene lookup returns CDR1 SGHTA and CDR2 FQGNSA. Trimming took 5 bases from V and 9 from J, leaving 14 bases between them. For the CDR3, the DNA is TGTGCCAGCAGCCCCCCGGCACGGAGTGAGCAGTTCTTC. The encoded protein is CASSPPARSEQFF.

V usage is TRBV7-2 and J usage is TRBJ1-6; tentative D call: TRBD1 (5 bases). The CDR3 runs to 15 residues. The V gene's germline CDR1 is SGHTA and CDR2 FQGNSA. Trimming stripped 3 bases from V and 10 bases from J, with 16 bases between. The CDR3 reads CASSFLGQGGSPLHF. CDR3 sequence (DNA): TGTGCCAGCAGCTTCCTTGGGCAGGGAGGGTCACCCCTCCACTTT.